This TCR beta chain is drawn from a study of identical twins. V dropped 6 bases and J dropped 6; count of bases not matched to a gene: 5. Germline assignment: CDR1 SNHLY and CDR2 FYNNEI. CDR3 length: 12 residues. Template switching added a universal primer binding site, and final cDNA carried unique molecular identifiers. MiXCR, applied by TCRdb to the 5' RACE reads, yields one record per CDR3 protein. Of roughly 230,000 distinct CDR3 sequences listed, about 8.3% are singletons. These same data were also listed under a study on yellow fever vaccine responses in identical twins.

The chain links TRBV2 to TRBJ2-7, with TRBD1 identical over 7 bases. Input material: CD8+ T cells sorted from blood. The origin of this receptor is a woman in her late teens or twenties in good health. CDR3 nucleotides: TGTGCCAGCAGCATGACAGGGTCCGAGCAGTACTTC. Residues: CASSMTGSEQYF. Supplemented by reference TRBV2 and TRBJ2-7, the full variable domain reads EPEVTQTPSHQVTQMGQEVILRCVPISNHLYFYWYRQILGQKVEFLVSFYNNEISEKSEIFDDQFSVERPDGSNFTLKIRSTKLEDSAMYFCASSMTGSEQYFGPGTRLTVT.